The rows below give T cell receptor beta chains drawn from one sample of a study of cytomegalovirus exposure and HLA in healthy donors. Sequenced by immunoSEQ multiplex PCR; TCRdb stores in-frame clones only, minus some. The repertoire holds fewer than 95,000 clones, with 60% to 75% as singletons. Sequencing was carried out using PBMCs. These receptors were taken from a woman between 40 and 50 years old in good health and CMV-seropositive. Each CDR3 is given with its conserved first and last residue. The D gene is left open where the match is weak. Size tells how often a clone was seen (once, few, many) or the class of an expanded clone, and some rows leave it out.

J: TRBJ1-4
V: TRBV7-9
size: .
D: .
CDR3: CATSGLREKLFF
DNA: TGTGCCACCTCGGGGTTACGAGAAAAACTGTTTTTT

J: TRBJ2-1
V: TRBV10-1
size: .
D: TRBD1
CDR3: CASSEPSVDREQFF
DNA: TGCGCCAGCAGTGAGCCCTCCGTGGACAGGGAGCAGTTCTTC

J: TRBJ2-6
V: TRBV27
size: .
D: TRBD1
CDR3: CASSLAGGPEAGANVLTF
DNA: TGTGCCAGCAGTTTGGCAGGGGGCCCCGAGGCTGGGGCCAACGTCCTGACTTTC

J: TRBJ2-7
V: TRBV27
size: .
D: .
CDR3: CASSPRLLEGNEQYF
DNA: TGTGCCAGCAGTCCCAGGTTACTAGAGGGAAACGAGCAGTACTTC

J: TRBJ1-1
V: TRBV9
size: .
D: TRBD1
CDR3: CASSVDRAMNTEAFF
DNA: TGTGCCAGCAGCGTCGACAGGGCTATGAACACTGAAGCTTTCTTT

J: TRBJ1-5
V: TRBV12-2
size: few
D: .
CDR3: CASRLVQTVSNQPQHF
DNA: TGTGCAAGTCGCTTAGTACAGACGGTTAGCAATCAGCCCCAGCATTTT

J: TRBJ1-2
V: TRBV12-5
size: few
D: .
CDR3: CASGLVHQGYGYTF
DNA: TGTGCTAGTGGTTTGGTACATCAGGGCTATGGCTACACCTTC

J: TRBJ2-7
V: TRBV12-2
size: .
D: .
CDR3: CASRFPKINTYEQYF
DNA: TGTGCAAGTCGCTTCCCTAAAATTAATACCTACGAGCAGTACTTC

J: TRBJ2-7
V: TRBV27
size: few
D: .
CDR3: CASSSIRGFEQYF
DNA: TGTGCCAGCAGTTCAATCAGGGGTTTCGAGCAGTACTTC

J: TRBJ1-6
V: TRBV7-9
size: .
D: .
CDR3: CASSLPGSNSPLHF
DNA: TGTGCCAGCAGCTTACCAGGCTCCAATTCACCCCTCCACTTT

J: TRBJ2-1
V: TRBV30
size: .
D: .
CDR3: CAWRVGRIVLGSKNNEQFF
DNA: TGTGCCTGGAGGGTCGGACGTATAGTTTTAGGGAGCAAAAACAATGAGCAGTTCTTC

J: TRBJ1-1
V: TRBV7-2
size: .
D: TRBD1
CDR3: CASSGRQGSSTEAFF
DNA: TGTGCCAGCAGCGGAAGACAGGGGAGTTCCACTGAAGCTTTCTTT

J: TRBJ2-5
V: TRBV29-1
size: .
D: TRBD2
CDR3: CSVGLAGRETQYF
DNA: TGCAGCGTGGGACTAGCGGGACGGGAGACCCAGTACTTC

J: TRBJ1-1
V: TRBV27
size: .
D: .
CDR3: CASSPTTGTEAFF
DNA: TGTGCCAGCAGTCCTACGACAGGAACTGAAGCTTTCTTT

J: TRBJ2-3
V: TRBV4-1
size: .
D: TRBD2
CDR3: CASSQTSGGAADTQYF
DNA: TGCGCCAGCAGCCAAACTAGCGGGGGGGCGGCAGATACGCAGTATTTT

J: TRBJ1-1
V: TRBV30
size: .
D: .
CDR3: CAWSVRGILTAAEAFF
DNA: TGTGCCTGGAGTGTACGGGGTATTTTAACCGCCGCTGAAGCTTTCTTT

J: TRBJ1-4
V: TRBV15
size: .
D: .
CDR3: CATQRQGRGEKLFF
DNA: TGTGCCACTCAACGTCAGGGGAGGGGTGAAAAACTGTTTTTT

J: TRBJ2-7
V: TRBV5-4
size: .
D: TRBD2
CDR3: CASSLVSSGSASSYEQYF
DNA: TGTGCCAGCAGCTTGGTTTCTAGCGGGAGTGCCAGCTCCTACGAGCAGTACTTC

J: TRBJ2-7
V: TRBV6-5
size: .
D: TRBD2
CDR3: CASTGREGPYEQYF
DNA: TGTGCCAGCACGGGGCGGGAGGGCCCCTACGAGCAGTACTTC